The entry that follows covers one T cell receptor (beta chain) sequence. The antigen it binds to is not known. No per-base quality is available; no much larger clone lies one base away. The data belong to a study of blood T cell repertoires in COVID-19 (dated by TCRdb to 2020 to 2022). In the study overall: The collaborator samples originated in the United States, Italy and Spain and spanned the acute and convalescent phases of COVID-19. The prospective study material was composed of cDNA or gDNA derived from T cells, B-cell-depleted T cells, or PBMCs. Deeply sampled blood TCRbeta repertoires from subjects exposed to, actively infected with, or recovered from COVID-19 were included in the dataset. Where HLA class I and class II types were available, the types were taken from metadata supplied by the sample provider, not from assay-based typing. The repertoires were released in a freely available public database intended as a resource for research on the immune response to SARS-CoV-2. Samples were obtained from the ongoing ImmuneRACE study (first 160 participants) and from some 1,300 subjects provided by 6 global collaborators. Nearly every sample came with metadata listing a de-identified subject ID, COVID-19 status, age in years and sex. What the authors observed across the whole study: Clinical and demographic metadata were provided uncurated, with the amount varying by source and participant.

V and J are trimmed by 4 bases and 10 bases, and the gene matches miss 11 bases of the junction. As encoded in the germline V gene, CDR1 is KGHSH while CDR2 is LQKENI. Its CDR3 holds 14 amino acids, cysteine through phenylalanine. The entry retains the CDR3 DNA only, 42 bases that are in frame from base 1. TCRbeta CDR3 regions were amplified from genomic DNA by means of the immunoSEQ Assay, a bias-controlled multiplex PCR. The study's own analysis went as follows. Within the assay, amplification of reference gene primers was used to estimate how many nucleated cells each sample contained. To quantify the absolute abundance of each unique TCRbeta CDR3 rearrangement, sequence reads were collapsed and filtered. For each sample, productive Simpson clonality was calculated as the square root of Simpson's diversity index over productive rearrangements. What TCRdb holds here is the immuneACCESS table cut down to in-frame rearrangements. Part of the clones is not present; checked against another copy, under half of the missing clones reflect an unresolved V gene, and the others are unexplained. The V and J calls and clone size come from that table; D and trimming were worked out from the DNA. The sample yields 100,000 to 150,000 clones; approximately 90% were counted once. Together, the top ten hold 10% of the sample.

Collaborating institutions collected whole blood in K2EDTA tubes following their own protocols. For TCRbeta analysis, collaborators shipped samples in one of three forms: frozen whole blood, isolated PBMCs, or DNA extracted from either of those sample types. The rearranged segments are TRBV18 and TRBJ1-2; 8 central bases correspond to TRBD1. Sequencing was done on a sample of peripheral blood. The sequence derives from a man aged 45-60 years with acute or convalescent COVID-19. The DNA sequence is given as TGTGCCAGCTCACTCACAGGGGGACGTTTTCCCTACACCTTC. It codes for CASSLTGGRFPYTF.